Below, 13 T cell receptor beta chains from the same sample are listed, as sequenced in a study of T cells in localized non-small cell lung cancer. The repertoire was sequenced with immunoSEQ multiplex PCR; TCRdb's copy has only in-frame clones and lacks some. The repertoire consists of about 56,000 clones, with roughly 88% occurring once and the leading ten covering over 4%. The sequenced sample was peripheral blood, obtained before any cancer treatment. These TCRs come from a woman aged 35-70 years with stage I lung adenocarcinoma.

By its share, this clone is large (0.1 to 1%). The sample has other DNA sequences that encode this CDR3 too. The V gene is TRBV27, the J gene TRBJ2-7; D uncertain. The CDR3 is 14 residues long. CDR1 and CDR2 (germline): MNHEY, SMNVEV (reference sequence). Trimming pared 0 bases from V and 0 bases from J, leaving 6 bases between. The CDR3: CASSLSGSSYEQYF. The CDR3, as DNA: TGTGCCAGCAGTTTATCCGGTAGCTCCTACGAGCAGTACTTC.

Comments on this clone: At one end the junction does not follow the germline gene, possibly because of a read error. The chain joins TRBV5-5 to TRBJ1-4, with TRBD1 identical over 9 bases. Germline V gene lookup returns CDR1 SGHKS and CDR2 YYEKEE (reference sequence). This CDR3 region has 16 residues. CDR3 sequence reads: CASSQVARDRDEKLFF. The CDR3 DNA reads TGCGCCAGCAGCCAAGTCGCCCGGGACAGGGATGAAAAACTGTTTTTT.

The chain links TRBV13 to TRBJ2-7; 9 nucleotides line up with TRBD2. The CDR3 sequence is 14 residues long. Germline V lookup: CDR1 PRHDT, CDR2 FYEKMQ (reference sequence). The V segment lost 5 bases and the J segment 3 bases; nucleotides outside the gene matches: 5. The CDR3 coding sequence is TGTGCCAGCAGCGCCGGGACTAGCTTCTACGAGCAGTACTTC. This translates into CASSAGTSFYEQYF.

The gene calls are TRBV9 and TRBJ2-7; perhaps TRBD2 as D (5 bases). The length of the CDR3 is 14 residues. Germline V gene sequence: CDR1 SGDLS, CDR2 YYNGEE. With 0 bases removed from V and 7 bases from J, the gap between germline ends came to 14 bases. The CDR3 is CASSVEQSRGEQYF. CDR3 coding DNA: TGTGCCAGCAGCGTAGAACAGTCGAGAGGGGAGCAGTACTTC.

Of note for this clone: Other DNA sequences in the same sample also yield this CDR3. Here the CDR3 DNA reads TGCGCCAGCAGTATGACAGGGAACGAGCAGTACTTC. It is translated as CASSMTGNEQYF. The chain joins TRBV10-2 to TRBJ2-7; TRBD1 aligns across 7 bases. The V gene's germline CDR1 is WSHSY and CDR2 SAAADI. CDR3 size: 12 residues. J gave up 5 bases and V 5 bases, and 3 bases lay outside the gene matches.

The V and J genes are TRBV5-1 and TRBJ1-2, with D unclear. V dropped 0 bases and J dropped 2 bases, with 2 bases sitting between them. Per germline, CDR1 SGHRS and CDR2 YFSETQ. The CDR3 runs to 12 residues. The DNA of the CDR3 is TGCGCCAGCAGCTTGGGCAACTATGGCTACACCTTC. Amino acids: CASSLGNYGYTF.

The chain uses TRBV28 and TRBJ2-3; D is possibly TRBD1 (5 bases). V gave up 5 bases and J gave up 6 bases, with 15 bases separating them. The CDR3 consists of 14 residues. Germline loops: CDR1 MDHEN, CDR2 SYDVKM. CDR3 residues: CASSLTGSGDTQYF. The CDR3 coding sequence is TGTGCCAGCAGTCTCACAGGATCCGGGGATACGCAGTATTTT.

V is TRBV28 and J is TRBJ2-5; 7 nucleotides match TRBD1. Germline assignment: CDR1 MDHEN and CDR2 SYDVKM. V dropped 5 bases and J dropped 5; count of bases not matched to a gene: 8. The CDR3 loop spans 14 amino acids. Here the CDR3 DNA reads TGTGCCAGCAGTAAGACAGGGTTAGAGGAGACCCAGTACTTC. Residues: CASSKTGLEETQYF.

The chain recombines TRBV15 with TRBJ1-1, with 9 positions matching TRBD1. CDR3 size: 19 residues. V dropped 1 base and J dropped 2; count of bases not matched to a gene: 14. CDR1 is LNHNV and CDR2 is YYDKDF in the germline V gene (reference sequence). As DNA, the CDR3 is TGTGCCACCAGCAGAGGAGGGACAGGGCAGGGCACGGGAAACACTGAAGCTTTCTTT. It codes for CATSRGGTGQGTGNTEAFF. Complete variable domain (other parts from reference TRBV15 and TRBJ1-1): DAMVIQNPRYQVTQFGKPVTLSCSQTLNHNVMYWYQQKSSQAPKLLFHYYDKDFNNEADTPDNFQSRRPNTSFCFLDIRSPGLGDTAMYLCATSRGGTGQGTGNTEAFFGQGTRLTVV.

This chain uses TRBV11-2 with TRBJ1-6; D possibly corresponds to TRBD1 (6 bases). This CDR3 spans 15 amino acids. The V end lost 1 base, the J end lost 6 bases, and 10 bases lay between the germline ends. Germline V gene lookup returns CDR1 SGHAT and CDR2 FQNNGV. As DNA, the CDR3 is TGTGCCAGCAGCTTAGGGGGACACGTTAATTCACCCCTCCACTTT. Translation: CASSLGGHVNSPLHF.

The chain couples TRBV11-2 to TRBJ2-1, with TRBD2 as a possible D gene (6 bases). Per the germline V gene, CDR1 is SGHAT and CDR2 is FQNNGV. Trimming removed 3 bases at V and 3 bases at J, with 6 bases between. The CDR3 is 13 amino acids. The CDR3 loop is CASSLTSYNEQFF. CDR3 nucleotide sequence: TGTGCCAGCAGCTTGACTAGCTACAATGAGCAGTTCTTC.

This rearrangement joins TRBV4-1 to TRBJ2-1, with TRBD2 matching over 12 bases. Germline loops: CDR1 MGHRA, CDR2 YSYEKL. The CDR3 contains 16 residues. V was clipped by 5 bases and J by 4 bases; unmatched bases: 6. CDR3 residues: CASSVLAGGGYNEQFF. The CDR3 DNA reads TGCGCCAGCAGCGTACTAGCGGGGGGCGGGTACAATGAGCAGTTCTTC.

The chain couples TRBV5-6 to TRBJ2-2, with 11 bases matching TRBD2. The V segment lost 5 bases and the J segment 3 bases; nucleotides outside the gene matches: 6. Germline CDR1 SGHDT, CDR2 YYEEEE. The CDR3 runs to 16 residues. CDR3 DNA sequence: TGTGCCAGCAGTTGGGGACTAGCGGTCGACACCGGGGAGCTGTTTTTT. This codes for CASSWGLAVDTGELFF.